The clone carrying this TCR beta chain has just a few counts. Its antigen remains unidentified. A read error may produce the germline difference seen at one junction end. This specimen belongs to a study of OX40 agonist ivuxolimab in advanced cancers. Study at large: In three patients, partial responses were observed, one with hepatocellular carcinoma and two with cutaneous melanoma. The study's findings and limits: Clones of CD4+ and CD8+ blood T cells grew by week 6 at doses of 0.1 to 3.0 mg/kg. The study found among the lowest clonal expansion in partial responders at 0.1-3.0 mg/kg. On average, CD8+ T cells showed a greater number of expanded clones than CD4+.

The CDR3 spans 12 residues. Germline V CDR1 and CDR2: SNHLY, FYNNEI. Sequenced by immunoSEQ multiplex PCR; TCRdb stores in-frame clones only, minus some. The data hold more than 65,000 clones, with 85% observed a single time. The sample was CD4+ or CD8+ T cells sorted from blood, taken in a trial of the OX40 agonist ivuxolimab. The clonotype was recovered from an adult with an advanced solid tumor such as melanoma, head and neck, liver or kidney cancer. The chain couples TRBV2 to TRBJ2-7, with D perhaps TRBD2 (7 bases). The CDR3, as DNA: TGTGCCAGCAGTGAAGCGCTGGGGGGGCGGAACTTC. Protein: CASSEALGGRNF.